The next 13 T cell receptor beta chains were all read from a single sample in a study of blood T cell repertoires in COVID-19. Only in-frame clones appear in the TCRdb table, and some are missing; sequencing was by immunoSEQ multiplex PCR. This sample carries tens of thousands of clones, around 75% of them seen once, and the ten largest clones take about 17%. The material sequenced was peripheral blood. The receptors come from an elderly woman with active or convalescent COVID-19.

This chain links TRBV30 with TRBJ1-5, with D possibly matching TRBD1 (5 bases). In germline, CDR1 is GTSNPN, CDR2 SVGIG (reference sequence). The CDR3 length is 11 residues. V lost 3 bases to trimming and J lost 10 bases, with 10 bases between them. In DNA, the CDR3 is TGTGCCTGGAGCCTGGGGGGTCCCCAGCATTTT. Translated: CAWSLGGPQHF.

J is TRBJ2-7 and V is TRBV5-1, with D possibly TRBD1 on 6 matching bases. The CDR3 runs to 15 residues. V was pared by 0 bases and J by 1 base, with 11 bases between. Germline V CDR1 and CDR2: SGHRS, YFSETQ. The CDR3 DNA sequence: TGCGCCAGCAGCTTGGAGGCCGGGACATCCTACGAGCAGTACTTC. Amino acids: CASSLEAGTSYEQYF.

J is TRBJ2-7 and V is TRBV27, with 11 bases identical to TRBD1. The CDR3 consists of 14 residues. Germline CDR1 reads MNHEY; CDR2 reads SMNVEV (reference sequence). V was pared by 3 bases and J by 6 bases, with 4 bases of the junction left unmatched. For the CDR3, the DNA is TGTGCCAGCAGTTTCGGACAGGGGGCCTCCGAGCAGTACTTC. Translation gives CASSFGQGASEQYF.

This chain uses TRBV6-2 or TRBV6-3 with TRBJ1-6, with 8 bases aligning to TRBD1. V lost 4 bases and J lost 7; bases outside the gene matches: 3. Germline V CDR1 and CDR2: MNHEY, SVGEGT. The CDR3 contains 14 residues. The CDR3 DNA reads as TGTGCCAGCAGTTTCCGGGACAGGAATTCACCCCTCCACTTT. It encodes CASSFRDRNSPLHF.

The rearrangement joins TRBV7-2 to TRBJ2-2, with 9 positions matching TRBD1. The CDR3 covers 17 residues. Germline V gene sequence: CDR1 SGHTA, CDR2 FQGNSA. V trimming: 5 bases; J trimming: 9 bases; junction bases outside the gene matches: 16. The CDR3 sequence: CASSPLVGQGGNRELFF. CDR3 nucleotides: TGTGCCAGCAGCCCCCTGGTGGGACAGGGCGGGAACCGGGAGCTGTTTTTT.

V and J are TRBV30 and TRBJ2-2, with D perhaps matching TRBD1 (6 bases). The V gene lost 0 bases and the J gene lost 1 base, with 18 bases spanning the gap. Germline CDR1 is GTSNPN and CDR2 is SVGIG (reference sequence). CDR3 size: 18 residues. For the CDR3, the DNA is TGTGCCTGGAGTGTGGATACCTTGGCCAGGGGGAACACCGGGGAGCTGTTTTTT. This sequence encodes CAWSVDTLARGNTGELFF.

V is TRBV5-1 and J is TRBJ2-3, with D perhaps TRBD2 (6 bases). CDR3 length: 14 amino acids. Trimming shortened V by 0 bases and J by 2 bases, and 7 bases separated the two germline ends. The germline V gene has CDR1 SGHRS and CDR2 YFSETQ. This chain's CDR3 is CASSLGEATDTQYF. CDR3 DNA sequence: TGCGCCAGCAGCTTGGGGGAGGCCACAGATACGCAGTATTTT.

The chain recombines TRBV4-1 with TRBJ2-3, with 8 bases matching TRBD2. With 0 bases clipped from V and 1 base from J, the junction kept 3 bases outside the gene matches. From germline, CDR1 is MGHRA and CDR2 YSYEKL. The length of the CDR3 is 16 residues. The CDR3, as DNA: TGCGCCAGCAGCCAAGACCCAGCGGGGGGCACAGATACGCAGTATTTT. Its translation is CASSQDPAGGTDTQYF.

The J gene is TRBJ2-1, the V gene TRBV27; TRBD2 is a possible D gene (5 bases). Trimming shortened V by 11 bases and J by 5 bases, and 22 bases separated the two germline ends. CDR1 is MNHEY, CDR2 SMNVEV, per germline (reference sequence). The CDR3 length is 15 residues. CDR3 nucleotides: TGTGCCGCTAAGAGGTCGGGGAGCTCGGACAATGAGCAGTTCTTC. This gives the protein CAAKRSGSSDNEQFF.

V and J are TRBV13 and TRBJ1-1, with TRBD1 as a possible D gene (5 bases). The ends were cut back, 5 bases at V and 9 bases at J, with 19 bases in the middle. This CDR3 region has 14 residues. In germline, CDR1 is PRHDT, CDR2 FYEKMQ (reference sequence). The CDR3 is CASSPRMTGGKAFF. CDR3 in DNA: TGTGCCAGCAGCCCAAGGATGACGGGGGGGAAAGCTTTCTTT.

The J gene is TRBJ2-1, the V gene TRBV6-2 or TRBV6-3, with 7 bases lining up with TRBD1. CDR1 and CDR2 from the germline V gene are MNHEY and SVGEGT. This CDR3 is 14 amino acids long. The V segment lost 6 bases and the J segment 3 bases; nucleotides outside the gene matches: 5. In nucleotides, the CDR3 is TGTGCCAGCAGCCCCCGGACAGGCTACAATGAGCAGTTCTTC. It specifies CASSPRTGYNEQFF.

The chain is built from TRBV5-4 and TRBJ2-5; 10 nucleotides match TRBD2. Unmatched junction bases numbered 3, after V lost 0 bases and J lost 1 base. The CDR3 has 16 residues. Germline CDR1 reads SGHNT; CDR2 reads YYREEE (reference sequence). CDR3 amino acids: CASSLGTSGIQETQYF. DNA for the CDR3: TGTGCCAGCAGCTTGGGCACTAGCGGGATCCAAGAGACCCAGTACTTC.

The chain carries TRBV7-8 and TRBJ2-3; 7 bases match TRBD2. Per germline, CDR1 SGHVS and CDR2 FQNEAQ. Unmatched junction bases numbered 6, after V lost 1 base and J lost 5 bases. The CDR3 covers 15 residues. The chain's CDR3 is CASSLEGGAGDTQYF. CDR3 coding DNA: TGTGCCAGCAGCTTAGAGGGAGGGGCTGGAGATACGCAGTATTTT.